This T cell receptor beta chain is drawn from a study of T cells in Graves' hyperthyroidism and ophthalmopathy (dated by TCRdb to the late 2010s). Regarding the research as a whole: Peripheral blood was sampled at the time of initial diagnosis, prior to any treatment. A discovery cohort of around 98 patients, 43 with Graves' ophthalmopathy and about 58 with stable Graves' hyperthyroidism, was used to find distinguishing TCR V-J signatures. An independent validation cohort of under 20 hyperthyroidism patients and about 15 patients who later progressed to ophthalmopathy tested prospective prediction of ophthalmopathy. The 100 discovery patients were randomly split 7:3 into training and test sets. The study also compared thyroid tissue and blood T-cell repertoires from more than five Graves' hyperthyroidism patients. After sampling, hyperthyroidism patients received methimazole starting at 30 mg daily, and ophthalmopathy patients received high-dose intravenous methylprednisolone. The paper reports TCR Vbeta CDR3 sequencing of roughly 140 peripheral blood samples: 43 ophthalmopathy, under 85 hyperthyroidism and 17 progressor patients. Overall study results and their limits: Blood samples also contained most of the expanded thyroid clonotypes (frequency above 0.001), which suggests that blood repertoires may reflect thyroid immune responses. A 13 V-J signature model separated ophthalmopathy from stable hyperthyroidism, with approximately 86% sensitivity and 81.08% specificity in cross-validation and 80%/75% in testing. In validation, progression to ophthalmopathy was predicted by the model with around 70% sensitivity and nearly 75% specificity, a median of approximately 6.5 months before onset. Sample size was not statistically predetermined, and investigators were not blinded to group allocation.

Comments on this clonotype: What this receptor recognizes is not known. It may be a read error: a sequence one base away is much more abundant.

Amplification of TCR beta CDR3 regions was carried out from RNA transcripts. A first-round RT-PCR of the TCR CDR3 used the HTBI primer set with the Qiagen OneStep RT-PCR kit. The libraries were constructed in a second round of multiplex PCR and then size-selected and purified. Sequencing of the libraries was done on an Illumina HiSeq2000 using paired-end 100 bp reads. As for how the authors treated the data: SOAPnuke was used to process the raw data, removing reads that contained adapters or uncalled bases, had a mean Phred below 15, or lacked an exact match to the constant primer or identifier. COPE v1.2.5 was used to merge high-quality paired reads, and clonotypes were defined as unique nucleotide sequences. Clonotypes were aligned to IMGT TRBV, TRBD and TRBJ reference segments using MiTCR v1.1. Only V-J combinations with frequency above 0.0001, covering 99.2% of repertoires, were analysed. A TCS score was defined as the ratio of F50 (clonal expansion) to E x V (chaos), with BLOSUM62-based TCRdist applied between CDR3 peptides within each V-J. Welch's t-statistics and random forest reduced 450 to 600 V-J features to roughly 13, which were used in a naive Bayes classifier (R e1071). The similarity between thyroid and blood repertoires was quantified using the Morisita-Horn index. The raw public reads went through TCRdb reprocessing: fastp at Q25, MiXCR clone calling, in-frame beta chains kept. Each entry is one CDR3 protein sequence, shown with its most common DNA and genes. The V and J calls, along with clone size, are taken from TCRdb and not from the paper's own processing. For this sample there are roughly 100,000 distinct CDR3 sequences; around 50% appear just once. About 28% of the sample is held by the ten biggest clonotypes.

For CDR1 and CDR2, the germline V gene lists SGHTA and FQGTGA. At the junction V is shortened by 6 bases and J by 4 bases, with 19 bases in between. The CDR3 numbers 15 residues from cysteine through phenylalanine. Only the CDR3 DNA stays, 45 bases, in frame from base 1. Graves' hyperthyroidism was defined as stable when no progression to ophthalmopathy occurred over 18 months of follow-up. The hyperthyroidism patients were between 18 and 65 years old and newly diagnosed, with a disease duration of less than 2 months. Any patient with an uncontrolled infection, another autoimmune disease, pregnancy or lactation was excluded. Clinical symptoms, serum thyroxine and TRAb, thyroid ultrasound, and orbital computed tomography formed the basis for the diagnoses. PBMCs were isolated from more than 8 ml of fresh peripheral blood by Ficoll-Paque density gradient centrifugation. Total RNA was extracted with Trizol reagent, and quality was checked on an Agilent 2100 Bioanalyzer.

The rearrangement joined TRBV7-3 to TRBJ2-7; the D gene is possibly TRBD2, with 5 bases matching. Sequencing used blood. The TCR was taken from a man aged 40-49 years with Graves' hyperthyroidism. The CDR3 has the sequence CASSYKRADRYEQYF. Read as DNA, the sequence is TGTGCCAGCAGTTACAAGAGGGCAGATAGGTACGAGCAGTACTTC. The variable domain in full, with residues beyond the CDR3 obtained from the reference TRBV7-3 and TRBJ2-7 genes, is GAGVSQTPSNKVTEKGKYVELRCDPISGHTALYWYRQSLGQGPEFLIYFQGTGAADDSGLPNDRFFAVRPEGSVSTLKIQRTERGDSAVYLCASSYKRADRYEQYFGPGTRLTVT.